This paragraph reports one TCR beta chain. What it binds is unknown. Researchers amplified the TCR beta CDR3 regions from RNA transcripts. The study used the HTBI primer set for a first-round RT-PCR of the TCR CDR3. TCRdb itself ran the multiplex PCR reads through MiXCR, one entry per CDR3 protein. The sample contains over 700,000 distinct CDR3 sequences, about 17% of which appear only once. The CDR3 length is 15 residues. Germline lookup yields CDR1 MNHEY and CDR2 SMNVEV (reference sequence). V shed 1 base, J shed 6 bases, and the junction held 4 bases outside the gene matches. This sample was taken from a study of T cells in Graves' hyperthyroidism and ophthalmopathy. General study findings and limits: Among clonotypes expanded in thyroid above 0.001, most were also found in blood.

Sequences were obtained from blood. The clonotype originates from a woman in her fifties or sixties with Graves' hyperthyroidism that later progressed to Graves' ophthalmopathy. The rearrangement links TRBV27 to TRBJ2-1, with 9 bases fitting TRBD1. DNA for the CDR3: TGTGCCAGCAGTTTATGGGGGACAGGGTCCAATGAGCAGTTCTTC. It is translated as CASSLWGTGSNEQFF.